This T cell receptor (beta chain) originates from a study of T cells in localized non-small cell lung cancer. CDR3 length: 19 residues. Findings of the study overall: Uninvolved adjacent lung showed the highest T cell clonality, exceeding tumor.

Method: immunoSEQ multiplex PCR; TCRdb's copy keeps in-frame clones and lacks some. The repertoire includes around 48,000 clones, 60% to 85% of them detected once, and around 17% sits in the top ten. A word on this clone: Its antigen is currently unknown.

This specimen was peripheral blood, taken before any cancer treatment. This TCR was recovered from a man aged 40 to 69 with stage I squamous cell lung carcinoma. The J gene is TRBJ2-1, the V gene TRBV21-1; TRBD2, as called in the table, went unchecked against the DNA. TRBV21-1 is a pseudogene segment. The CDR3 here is CASSKAAPDEEQPYNEQFF. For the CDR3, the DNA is TGTGCCAGCAGCAAAGCTGCCCCAGATGAGGAACAACCCTACAATGAGCAGTTCTTC.